This TCR beta chain was observed in a study of shared clonotypes between healthy human individuals. Generated by immunoSEQ multiplex PCR, the TCRdb table keeps only in-frame clones and is missing some. The data show hundreds of thousands of clones, over 65% seen once. The germline gives CDR1 MDHEN, CDR2 SYDVKM. V lost 6 bases and J 0 bases, leaving 24 bases between the germline ends. The CDR3 is made up of 19 amino acids. Sequencing was carried out using memory CD4+ T cells sorted from blood. Subset in this sample: CD45RA-negative fraction. This receptor was obtained from a woman between 25 and 40 years old in good health. The chain couples TRBV28 to TRBJ1-5; weak D call: TRBD1 (5 bases). CDR3 nucleotides: TGTGCCAGCAGCGCTAAGATACCGGGACCAAGGTATAGCAATCAGCCCCAGCATTTT. Translated: CASSAKIPGPRYSNQPQHF.